This T cell receptor (beta chain) was captured by sequencing in a study of molecular identifiers for immune sequencing clone quantification. Study-wide context: Across replicate runs, RNA obtained from about 20,000 or 100,000 naive CD8 cells was divided into five, with four undergoing sequencing. Regarding the study as a whole: Clone sizes that are highly expanded could be underestimated when identical TCR molecules share a barcode.

This clonotype was seen once. The antigen is unknown. Bulk TCR libraries were made with methods that had been previously described and with listed TCR primers. TCRdb re-analysed the PCR reads in MiXCR, keeping a single row per CDR3 protein. The table has 400,000 to 600,000 distinct CDR3 sequences, 25% seen once; the top ten hold around 0.78%. CD8+CD4-CCR7+CD45RA+ sorting gave the naive CD8 T cells. Germline CDR1 is SGHTA and CDR2 is FQGNSA. The ends were cut back, 2 bases at V and 0 bases at J, with 8 bases in the middle. The CDR3 loop spans 15 amino acids. This receptor was obtained from a human donor in good health. Some libraries in this study had Jurkat cell RNA spiked in. Specimen: naive CD8+ T cells from blood, with Jurkat cell RNA spiked in. Subset described: FACS-sorted CD8+CD4-CCR7+CD45RA+ naive T cells. This sequence joins TRBV7-2 and TRBJ1-5; TRBD1 is a possible D gene (5 bases). The DNA of the CDR3 is TGTGCCAGCAGCTTATGGGGGAGTAGCAATCAGCCCCAGCATTTT. Protein product: CASSLWGSSNQPQHF.